A single sample gave rise to the 12 T cell receptor beta chains below, sequenced in a study of cytomegalovirus exposure and HLA in healthy donors. The PCR had 60 Vbeta and 13 Jbeta primers. The protocol was immunoSEQ multiplex PCR, while the TCRdb copy is restricted to in-frame clones and leaves out a portion. The table lists around 70,000 clones, about 67% of them singletons. The sequenced sample consisted of PBMCs. These receptors all come from a human donor in good health.

This sequence joins TRBV10-2 and TRBJ1-5; D is unclear. V lost 8 bases, J lost 5 bases, and 13 bases lay in between. This CDR3 has 13 residues. Germline loops: CDR1 WSHSY, CDR2 SAAADI. The CDR3 nucleotides read TGCGCCAGCGGAACCAGGACTCATCAGCCCCAGCATTTT. Translated, it gives CASGTRTHQPQHF.

The chain carries TRBV5-6 and TRBJ1-1, with D maybe TRBD1 (6 bases). From germline, CDR1 is SGHDT and CDR2 YYEEEE. CDR3 length: 13 amino acids. Trimming stripped 3 bases from V and 6 bases from J, with 12 bases between. The CDR3 nucleotides are TGTGCCAGCAGCTACTGGGGGCTGCCTGAAGCTTTCTTT. Its protein product is CASSYWGLPEAFF.

The chain carries TRBV5-1 and TRBJ1-1; perhaps TRBD1 as D (6 bases). Trimming stripped 5 bases from V and 0 bases from J, with 11 bases between. Per germline, CDR1 SGHRS and CDR2 YFSETQ. This CDR3 region has 14 residues. CDR3 sequence (DNA): TGCGCCAGCAGAGTGACAGGCGTGAACACTGAAGCTTTCTTT. It translates to CASRVTGVNTEAFF.

The chain recombines TRBV5-1 with TRBJ1-6; a possible D gene is TRBD1 (5 bases). The CDR3 consists of 15 residues. CDR1 and CDR2 (germline): SGHRS, YFSETQ. V was shortened by 0 bases and J by 7 bases, with 11 bases between the two germline ends. The CDR3 DNA sequence: TGCGCCAGCAGCTTGGGACCCGCAGGGAATTCACCCCTCCACTTT. Protein product: CASSLGPAGNSPLHF.

V gene TRBV12-5 combines with J gene TRBJ1-1; 8 bases match TRBD1. This CDR3 is built from 12 residues. V gave up 1 base and J gave up 8 bases; unmatched junction bases: 0. CDR1 is LGHNT, CDR2 FRNRAP, per germline. For the CDR3, the DNA is TGTGCTAGTGGTTTGGACAGGGGGGAAGCTTTCTTT. Residues: CASGLDRGEAFF.

The V gene is TRBV10-3, the J gene TRBJ1-1; 7 nucleotides match TRBD1. The CDR3 contains 14 residues. Germline V gives CDR1 ENHRY, CDR2 SYGVKD. V was clipped by 7 bases and J by 0 bases; unmatched bases: 5. CDR3: CAINKQGMNTEAFF. DNA of the CDR3: TGTGCCATCAATAAACAGGGGATGAACACTGAAGCTTTCTTT.

For the CDR3, the DNA is TGTGCCAGCAGCTTCTTACGGGGAGGTAACACTGAAGCTTTCTTT. Translated: CASSFLRGGNTEAFF. The chain couples TRBV7-9 to TRBJ1-1; D unclear. The CDR3 length is 15 residues. V was trimmed by 3 bases and J by 2 bases, leaving 13 bases between them. The germline gives CDR1 SEHNR, CDR2 FQNEAQ (reference sequence).

The chain employs TRBV14 and TRBJ2-2; D perhaps matches TRBD2 (5 bases). V was clipped by 2 bases and J by 7 bases, with 8 bases between them. This CDR3 has 13 residues. CDR1 SGHDN and CDR2 FVKESK come from the germline V gene. This CDR3 reads CASSQLGLGELFF. The DNA of the CDR3 is TGTGCCAGCAGCCAACTAGGACTCGGGGAGCTGTTTTTT.

The chain employs TRBV7-6 and TRBJ2-6, with 7 bases that match TRBD2. Germline V gives CDR1 SGHVS, CDR2 FNYEAQ. V gave up 8 bases and J gave up 4 bases; unmatched junction bases: 14. The CDR3 has 17 amino acids. CDR3 amino acids: CASFRSVGGPGANVLTF. The CDR3 region has the DNA TGTGCCAGCTTTCGGAGTGTGGGAGGGCCGGGGGCCAACGTCCTGACTTTC.

This chain uses TRBV14 with TRBJ2-2; D is perhaps TRBD2 (5 bases). The CDR3 is 15 residues long. V shed 1 base and J shed 7 bases, with 13 bases lying between them. Germline assignment: CDR1 SGHDN and CDR2 FVKESK. As DNA, the CDR3 is TGTGCCAGCAGCCAAGTGAGAGGGAAAAGCGGGGAGCTGTTTTTT. It yields the protein CASSQVRGKSGELFF.

The genes are TRBV15 and TRBJ2-5; 7 bases map to TRBD1. The germline V gene has CDR1 LNHNV and CDR2 YYDKDF (reference sequence). Trimming at V came to 5 bases and at J to 5 bases, leaving 14 bases not matched to a gene. CDR3 length: 16 residues. CDR3 loop: CATSSSDRALGETQYF. In DNA, the CDR3 is TGTGCCACCAGCTCTTCCGACAGGGCCCTAGGGGAGACCCAGTACTTC.

This clone was counted a single time. The rearrangement joins TRBV29-1 to TRBJ2-7; perhaps TRBD1 as D (6 bases). The CDR3 totals 12 residues. In germline, CDR1 is SQVTM, CDR2 ANQGSEA. The germline V and J ends were trimmed by 3 bases and 5 bases, with 11 bases remaining between them. CDR3: CSVEETGNEQYF. The CDR3 DNA reads TGCAGCGTTGAGGAAACAGGGAACGAGCAGTACTTC.